This T cell receptor beta chain was identified during a study of blood T cell repertoires in COVID-19. Looking at the study overall: Some COVID-19 samples were acute and others convalescent; all came from the United States, Italy and Spain.

Germline-derived CDR1 and CDR2 are LGHDT and YNNKEL (reference sequence). Trimming shortened V by 5 bases and J by 0 bases, and 10 bases separated the two germline ends. The CDR3 loop spans 14 amino acids. Per the authors' pipeline: Cell counts per sample came from amplifying reference gene primers. The method was immunoSEQ multiplex PCR; TCRdb's version includes in-frame clones alone and lacks a portion of them. V and J calls and clone size are copied from that table; D and trimming were computed from the DNA. The profile shows about 190,000 clones, less than 85% of them singletons. The chain joins TRBV3-1 (or the pseudogene TRBV3-2) to TRBJ1-1, with D unclear. Sequencing was performed on peripheral blood. This clonotype was obtained from a woman between 50 and 59 years old with acute or convalescent COVID-19. CDR3 protein: CASSSPGLNTEAFF. The CDR3 nucleotides read TGTGCCAGCAGCTCACCGGGTTTGAACACTGAAGCTTTCTTT.